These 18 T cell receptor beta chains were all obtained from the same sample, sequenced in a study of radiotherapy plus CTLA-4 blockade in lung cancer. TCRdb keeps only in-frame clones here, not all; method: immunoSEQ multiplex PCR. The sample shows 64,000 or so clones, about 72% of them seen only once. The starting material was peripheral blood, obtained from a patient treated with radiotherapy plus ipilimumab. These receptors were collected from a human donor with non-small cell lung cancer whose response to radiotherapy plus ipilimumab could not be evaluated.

The DNA for the CDR3 is TGTGCCAGCAGCTTGGGAGGCGGGAGGGCCCTAGAGACCCAGTACTTC. This sequence encodes CASSLGGGRALETQYF. This sequence joins TRBV5-4 and TRBJ2-5, with TRBD2 matching over 9 bases. This CDR3 region has 16 residues. Germline CDR1 is SGHNT and CDR2 is YYREEE (reference sequence). J gave up 4 bases and V 0 bases, and 7 bases lay outside the gene matches.

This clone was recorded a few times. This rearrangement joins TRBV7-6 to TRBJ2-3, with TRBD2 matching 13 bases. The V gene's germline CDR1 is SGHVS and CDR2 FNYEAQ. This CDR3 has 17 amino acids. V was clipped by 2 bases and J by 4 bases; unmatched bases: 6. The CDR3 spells CASSLKLAGGPPDTQYF. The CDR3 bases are TGTGCCAGCAGCTTAAAACTAGCGGGGGGGCCCCCAGATACGCAGTATTTT.

The CDR3 protein is CASSFGQGDYGYTF. The CDR3 coding sequence is TGTGCCAGCAGTTTCGGACAGGGAGACTATGGCTACACCTTC. This chain links TRBV11-2 with TRBJ1-2; 8 bases line up with TRBD1. The V gene end was trimmed by 6 bases and the J gene end by 3 bases; junction bases not matched to a gene: 6. CDR3 length equals 14 residues. CDR1 is SGHAT, CDR2 FQNNGV, per germline.

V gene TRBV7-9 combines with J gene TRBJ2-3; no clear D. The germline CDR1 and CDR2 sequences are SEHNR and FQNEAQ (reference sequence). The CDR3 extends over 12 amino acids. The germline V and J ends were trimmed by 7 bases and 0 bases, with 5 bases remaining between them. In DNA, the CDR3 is TGTGCCAGCACCAGTAGCACAGATACGCAGTATTTT. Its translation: CASTSSTDTQYF.

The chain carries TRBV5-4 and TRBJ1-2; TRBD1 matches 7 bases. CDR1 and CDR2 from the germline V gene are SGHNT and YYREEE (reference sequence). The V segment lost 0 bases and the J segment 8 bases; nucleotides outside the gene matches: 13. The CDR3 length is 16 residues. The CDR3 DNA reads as TGTGCCAGCAGCTTGGGACAGGGAAGTGGAGGAAGAGGCTACACCTTC. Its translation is CASSLGQGSGGRGYTF.

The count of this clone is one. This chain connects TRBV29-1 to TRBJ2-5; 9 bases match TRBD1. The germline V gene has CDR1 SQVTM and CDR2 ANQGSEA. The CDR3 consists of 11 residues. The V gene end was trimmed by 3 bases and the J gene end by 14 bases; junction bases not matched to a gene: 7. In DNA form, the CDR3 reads TGCAGCGTTGACGAGGGGACAGGGCTTTACTTC. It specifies CSVDEGTGLYF. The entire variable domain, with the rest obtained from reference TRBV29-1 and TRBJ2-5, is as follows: SAVISQKPSRDICQRGTSLTIQCQVDSQVTMMFWYRQQPGQSLTLIATANQGSEATYESGFVIDKFPISRPNLTFSTLTVSNMSPEDSSIYLCSVDEGTGLYFGPGTRLLVL.

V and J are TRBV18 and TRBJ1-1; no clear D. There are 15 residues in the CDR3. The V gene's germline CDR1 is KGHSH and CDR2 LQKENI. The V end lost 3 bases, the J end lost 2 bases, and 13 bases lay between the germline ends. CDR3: CASSPPTGINTEAFF. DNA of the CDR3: TGTGCCAGCTCACCTCCAACGGGTATCAACACTGAAGCTTTCTTT.

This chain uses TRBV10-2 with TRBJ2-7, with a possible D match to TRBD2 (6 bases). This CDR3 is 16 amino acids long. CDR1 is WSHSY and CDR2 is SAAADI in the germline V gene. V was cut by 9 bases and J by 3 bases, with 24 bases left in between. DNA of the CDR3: TGCGCCAGGACCGGGACTTTCATTCCCCTCTACTACGAGCAGTACTTC. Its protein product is CARTGTFIPLYYEQYF.

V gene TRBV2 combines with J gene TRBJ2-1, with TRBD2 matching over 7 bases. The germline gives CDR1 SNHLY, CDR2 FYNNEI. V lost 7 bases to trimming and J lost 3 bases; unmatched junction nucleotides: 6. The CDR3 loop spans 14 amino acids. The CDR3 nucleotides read TGTGCCAGCACCGCTCGCGGGAGCTACAATGAGCAGTTCTTC. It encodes CASTARGSYNEQFF. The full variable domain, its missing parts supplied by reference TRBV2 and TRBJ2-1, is EPEVTQTPSHQVTQMGQEVILRCVPISNHLYFYWYRQILGQKVEFLVSFYNNEISEKSEIFDDQFSVERPDGSNFTLKIRSTKLEDSAMYFCASTARGSYNEQFFGPGTRLTVL.

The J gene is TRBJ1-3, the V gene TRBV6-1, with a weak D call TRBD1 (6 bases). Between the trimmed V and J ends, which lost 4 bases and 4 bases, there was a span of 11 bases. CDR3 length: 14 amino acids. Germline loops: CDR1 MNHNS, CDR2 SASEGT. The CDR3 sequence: CASSVGTSGNTIYF. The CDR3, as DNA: TGTGCCAGCAGTGTCGGGACATCGGGAAACACCATATATTTT.

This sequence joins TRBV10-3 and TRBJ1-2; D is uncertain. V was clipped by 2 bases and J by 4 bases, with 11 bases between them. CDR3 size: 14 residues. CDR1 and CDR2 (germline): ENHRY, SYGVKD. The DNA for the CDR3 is TGTGCCATCAGTGAGGGCAGGATGGGCTATGGCTACACCTTC. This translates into CAISEGRMGYGYTF.

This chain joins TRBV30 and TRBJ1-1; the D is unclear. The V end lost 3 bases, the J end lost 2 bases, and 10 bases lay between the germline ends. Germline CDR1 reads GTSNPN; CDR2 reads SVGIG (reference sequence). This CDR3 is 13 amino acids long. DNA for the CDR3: TGTGCCTGGAGATTGGAGAGAAACACTGAAGCTTTCTTT. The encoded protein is CAWRLERNTEAFF.

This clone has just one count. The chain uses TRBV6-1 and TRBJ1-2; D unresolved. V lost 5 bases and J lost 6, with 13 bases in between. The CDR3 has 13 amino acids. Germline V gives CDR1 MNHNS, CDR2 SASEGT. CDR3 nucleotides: TGTGCCAGCAGTCGAACGTCGGTAAATGGCTACACCTTC. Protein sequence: CASSRTSVNGYTF.

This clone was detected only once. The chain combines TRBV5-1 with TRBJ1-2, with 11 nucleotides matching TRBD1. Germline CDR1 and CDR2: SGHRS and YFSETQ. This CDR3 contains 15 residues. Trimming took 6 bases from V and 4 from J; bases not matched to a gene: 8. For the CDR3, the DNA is TGCGCCAGCACCCTCGGGGACAGGGGGATCTATGGCTACACCTTC. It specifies CASTLGDRGIYGYTF.

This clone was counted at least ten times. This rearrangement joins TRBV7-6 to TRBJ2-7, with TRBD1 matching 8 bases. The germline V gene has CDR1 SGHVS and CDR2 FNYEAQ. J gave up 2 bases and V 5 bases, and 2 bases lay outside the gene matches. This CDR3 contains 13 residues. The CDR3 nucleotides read TGTGCCAGCAGCCCCAGGGGGCCCTACGAGCAGTACTTC. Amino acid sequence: CASSPRGPYEQYF.

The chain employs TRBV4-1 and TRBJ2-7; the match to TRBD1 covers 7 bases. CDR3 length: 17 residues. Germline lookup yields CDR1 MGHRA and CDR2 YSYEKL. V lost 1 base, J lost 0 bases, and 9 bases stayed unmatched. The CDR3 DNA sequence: TGCGCCAGCAGCCAAGCCCAGGACAGGACTTACTCCTACGAGCAGTACTTC. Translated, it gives CASSQAQDRTYSYEQYF.

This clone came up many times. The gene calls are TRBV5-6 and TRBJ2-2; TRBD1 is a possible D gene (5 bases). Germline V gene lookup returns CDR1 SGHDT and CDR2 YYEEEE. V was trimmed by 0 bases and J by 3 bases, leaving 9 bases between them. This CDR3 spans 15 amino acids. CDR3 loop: CASSLGQGYTGELFF. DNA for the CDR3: TGTGCCAGCAGCTTGGGTCAGGGATACACCGGGGAGCTGTTTTTT.

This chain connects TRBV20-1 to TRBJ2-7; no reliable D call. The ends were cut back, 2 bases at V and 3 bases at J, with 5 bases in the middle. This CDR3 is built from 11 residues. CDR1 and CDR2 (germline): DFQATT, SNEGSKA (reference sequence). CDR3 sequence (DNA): TGCAGTGCTAGATCCATCTACGAGCAGTACTTC. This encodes CSARSIYEQYF.